The sequence of this T cell receptor (beta chain) was determined in a study of blood T cell repertoires in COVID-19. Some clones are missing from TCRdb's copy, which holds only in-frame ones; the method was immunoSEQ multiplex PCR. Here the sample spans tens of thousands of clones, around 83% being singletons. Germline V gene data show CDR1 as SGHAT and CDR2 as FQNNGV. V was shortened by 0 bases and J by 4 bases, with 12 bases between the two germline ends. CDR3 length equals 15 residues. Sequencing used peripheral blood. The chain combines TRBV11-2 with TRBJ1-1; tentative D call: TRBD1 (5 bases). The source is a man older than 75 with active or convalescent COVID-19. The CDR3 is CASSLEGRVSTEAFF. As DNA, the CDR3 is TGTGCCAGCAGCTTAGAGGGCAGGGTCTCCACTGAAGCTTTCTTT.